The table lists the clone carrying this T cell receptor beta chain with a count of one. Its antigen remains unknown. The CDR3 runs 12 residues. Trimming cost V 5 bases and J 14 bases, with 13 bases left between them. The germline V gene has CDR1 SGHTA and CDR2 FQGNSA. These data are taken from a study of CD8+CD57+ T cells in acquired aplastic anemia. Study summary: 3.2 ug was the average amount of DNA from sorted CD4+ and CD8+ cells. Study-level points and caveats: In common between the patients and the controls were some 28 CD8+ CDR3 sequences. A significant difference in CD8+ Simpson's diversity between patients and controls was not found.

It was genomic DNA that served as the template for profiling TCR beta VDJ and CDR3. MiXCR, run by TCRdb on the reads, gives a single entry per CDR3 protein. The table records 200,000 or so distinct CDR3 sequences, 64% of them present only once. The TCR sequence derives from a human donor with severe aplastic anemia or a healthy control (not recorded which). The gene calls are TRBV7-2 and TRBJ2-6; D unclear. Input material: sorted CD4+, CD8+, or CD8+CD57+ T cells (not recorded which) from PBMCs. This CDR3 reads CASSPTEALLTF. Written as DNA, the CDR3 is TGTGCCAGCAGCCCCACCGAAGCGCTCCTGACTTTC.